Following are 5 T cell receptor beta chains from one sample sequenced in a study of blood T cell repertoires in COVID-19 (dated by TCRdb to 2019 to 2021). The receptor library was made with the immunoSEQ multiplex PCR assay. In its TCRdb copy, this immuneACCESS table keeps in-frame sequences only and misses some clones. Where compared with another copy, unresolved V genes explain less than half of these, and the others have no known cause. The sample table holds 180,000 or so clones, of which about 80% were seen once. The ten largest make up 6.9% of the sample. Sequencing input: peripheral blood. These receptors originate from a human donor with acute or convalescent COVID-19. The donor label of this sample is uncertain.

This CDR3 is CASRSWRESGELFF. In nucleotides, the CDR3 is TGTGCCAGCAGGTCATGGCGGGAATCCGGGGAGCTGTTTTTT. The chain combines TRBV27 with TRBJ2-2; TRBD2 is a possible D gene (6 bases). V was shortened by 6 bases and J by 6 bases, with 14 bases between the two germline ends. The CDR3 covers 14 residues. CDR1 is MNHEY, CDR2 SMNVEV, per germline (reference sequence).

The chain carries TRBV18 and TRBJ2-7, with 10 bases identical to TRBD2. V dropped 3 bases and J dropped 2; count of bases not matched to a gene: 4. The CDR3 sequence is 15 residues long. Germline values: CDR1 KGHSH, CDR2 LQKENI. CDR3 sequence reads: CASSPPLAGAYEQYF. The CDR3 bases are TGTGCCAGCTCACCGCCGCTAGCGGGAGCCTACGAGCAGTACTTC.

The V and J genes are TRBV3-1 (or the pseudogene TRBV3-2) and TRBJ2-1; 9 bases fit TRBD2. The CDR3 length is 16 residues. Trimming took 0 bases from V and 5 from J; bases not matched to a gene: 5. Germline values: CDR1 LGHDT, CDR2 YNNKEL (reference sequence). Here the CDR3 DNA reads TGTGCCAGCAGCCAAGATATTAGCGGGGGAAACAATGAGCAGTTCTTC. It is translated as CASSQDISGGNNEQFF.

CDR3 protein: CASSQGTSGFISSYNEQFF. The CDR3 coding sequence is TGTGCCAGCAGCCAAGGGACTAGCGGATTTATTAGCTCCTACAATGAGCAGTTCTTC. This chain links TRBV7-6 with TRBJ2-1; 11 positions match TRBD2. The CDR3 covers 19 residues. Germline-derived CDR1 and CDR2 are SGHVS and FNYEAQ. The J segment lost 0 bases and the V segment lost 5 bases, leaving 12 bases of the junction unmatched. Filled out from reference TRBV7-6 and TRBJ2-1, the complete variable domain reads GAGVSQSPRYKVTKRGQDVALRCDPISGHVSLYWYRQALGQGPEFLTYFNYEAQQDKSGLPNDRFSAERPEGSISTLTIQRTEQRDSAMYRCASSQGTSGFISSYNEQFFGPGTRLTVL.

The rearrangement uses TRBV6-2 or TRBV6-3 and TRBJ1-6, with TRBD1 as a possible D gene (5 bases). Per the germline V gene, CDR1 is MNHEY and CDR2 is SVGEGT. This CDR3 comprises 15 residues. V lost 2 bases to trimming and J lost 10 bases, with 15 bases between them. The CDR3, as DNA: TGTGCCAGCAGTTACAGGGGCCAGGGCGGATCACCCCTCCACTTT. It yields the protein CASSYRGQGGSPLHF.